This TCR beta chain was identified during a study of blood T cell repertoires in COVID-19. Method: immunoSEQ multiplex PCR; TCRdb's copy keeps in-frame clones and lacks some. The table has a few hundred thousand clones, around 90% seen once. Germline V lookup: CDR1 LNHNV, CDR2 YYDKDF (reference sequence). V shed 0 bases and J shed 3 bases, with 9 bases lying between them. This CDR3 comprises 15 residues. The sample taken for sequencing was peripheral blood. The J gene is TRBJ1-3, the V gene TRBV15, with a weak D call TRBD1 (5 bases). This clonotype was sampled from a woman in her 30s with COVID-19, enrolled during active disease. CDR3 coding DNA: TGTGCCACCAGCAGAGACGCCACAGGTGGAAACACCATATATTTT. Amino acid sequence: CATSRDATGGNTIYF.